Below are 4 T cell receptor beta chains sequenced from a single sample in a study of OX40 agonist ivuxolimab in advanced cancers. Profiling relied on immunoSEQ multiplex PCR, and the TCRdb table lists in-frame clones only, not all of them. The data show tens of thousands of clones, approximately 86% seen once. This specimen was CD4+ or CD8+ T cells sorted from blood, taken in a trial of the OX40 agonist ivuxolimab. These receptors all stem from an adult with an advanced solid tumor such as melanoma, head and neck, liver or kidney cancer.

The chain combines TRBV11-3 with TRBJ2-1; perhaps TRBD1 as D (6 bases). There are 14 residues in the CDR3. Germline CDR1 is SGHNT and CDR2 is YENEEA. Trimming cost V 4 bases and J 6 bases, with 13 bases left between them. The CDR3 bases are TGTGCCAGCAGCTCACACGACAGGATCAATGAGCAGTTCTTC. It codes for CASSSHDRINEQFF.

The chain is built from TRBV7-6 and TRBJ2-2; D not resolved. V dropped 1 base and J dropped 4 bases, with 4 bases sitting between them. CDR1 and CDR2 from the germline V gene are SGHVS and FNYEAQ. The CDR3 totals 13 residues. The CDR3 here is CASSLGGTGELFF. CDR3 nucleotides: TGTGCCAGCAGCTTAGGGGGCACCGGGGAGCTGTTTTTT.

The V gene is TRBV9, the J gene TRBJ2-1; D may be TRBD2 (6 bases). V was trimmed by 1 base and J by 2 bases, leaving 10 bases between them. The CDR3 covers 15 residues. Per the germline V gene, CDR1 is SGDLS and CDR2 is YYNGEE. The DNA of the CDR3 is TGTGCCAGCAGCGTAAGGGACTCCCCCTACAATGAGCAGTTCTTC. Translated: CASSVRDSPYNEQFF.

The gene calls are TRBV2 and TRBJ2-7, with TRBD1 matching over 7 bases. The CDR3 loop spans 13 amino acids. V shed 4 bases and J 7 bases; nucleotides not matched to a gene: 7. CDR1 is SNHLY, CDR2 FYNNEI, per germline. CDR3 sequence (DNA): TGTGCCAGCAGTGTAGGACAGGCTCTGGAGCAGTACTTC. It codes for CASSVGQALEQYF.